The clone carrying this T cell receptor beta chain was seen at least ten times. Germline V gives CDR1 SQVTM, CDR2 ANQGSEA. This CDR3 has 13 amino acids. Between the trimmed V and J ends, which lost 5 bases and 5 bases, there was a span of 12 bases. This sample was included in a study of early T cells in non-severe SARS-CoV-2 infection. Attachment of unique molecular identifiers was made to individual cDNA molecules. TCRdb analysed the 5' RACE reads with MiXCR anew, one entry per CDR3 protein. The repertoire holds some 40,000 distinct CDR3 sequences, with 5.4% as singletons. The sequence came from an adult who was a healthcare worker with PCR-confirmed SARS-CoV-2 infection or an uninfected control (not recorded which). This material consisted of whole blood, taken at baseline. The genes are TRBV29-1 and TRBJ2-2; no reliable D call. The CDR3 protein is CSVKRKWTGELFF. Written as DNA, the CDR3 is TGCAGCGTTAAGAGAAAATGGACCGGGGAGCTGTTTTTT.